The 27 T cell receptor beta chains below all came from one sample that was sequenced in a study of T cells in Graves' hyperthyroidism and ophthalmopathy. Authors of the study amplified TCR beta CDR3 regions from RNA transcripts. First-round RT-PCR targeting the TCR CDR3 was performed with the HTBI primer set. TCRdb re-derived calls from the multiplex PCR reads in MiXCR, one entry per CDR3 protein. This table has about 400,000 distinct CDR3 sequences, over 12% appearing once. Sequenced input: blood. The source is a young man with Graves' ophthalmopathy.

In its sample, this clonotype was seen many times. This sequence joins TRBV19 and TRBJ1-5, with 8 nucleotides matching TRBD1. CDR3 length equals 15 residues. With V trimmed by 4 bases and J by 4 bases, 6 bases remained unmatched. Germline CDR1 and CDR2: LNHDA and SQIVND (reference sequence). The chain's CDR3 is CASSRDRRRNQPQHF. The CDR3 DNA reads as TGTGCCAGTAGTAGGGACAGGAGGCGAAATCAGCCCCAGCATTTT. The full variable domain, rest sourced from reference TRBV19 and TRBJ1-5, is DGGITQSPKYLFRKEGQNVTLSCEQNLNHDAMYWYRQDPGQGLRLIYYSQIVNDFQKGDIAEGYSVSREKKESFPLTVTSAQKNPTAFYLCASSRDRRRNQPQHFGDGTRLSIL.

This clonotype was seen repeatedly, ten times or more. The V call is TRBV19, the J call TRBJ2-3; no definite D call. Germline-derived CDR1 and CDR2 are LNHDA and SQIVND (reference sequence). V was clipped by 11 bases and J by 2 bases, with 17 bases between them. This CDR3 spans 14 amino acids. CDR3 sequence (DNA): TGTGCCCCCACCCGGTTAGGGTCCACAGATACGCAGTATTTT. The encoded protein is CAPTRLGSTDTQYF.

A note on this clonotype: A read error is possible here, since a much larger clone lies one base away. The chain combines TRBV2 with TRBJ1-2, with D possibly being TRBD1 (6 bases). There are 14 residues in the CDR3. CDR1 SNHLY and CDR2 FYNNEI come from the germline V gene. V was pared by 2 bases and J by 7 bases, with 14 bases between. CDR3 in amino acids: CASSERGTSVGYTF. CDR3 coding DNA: TGTGCCAGCAGTGAAAGGGGGACGTCAGTTGGCTACACCTTC.

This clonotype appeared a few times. The CDR3 DNA reads as TGCGCCAGCAGCGCTAGAGGGACAGGGGAATTTCAGCCCCAGCATTTT. Translated, it gives CASSARGTGEFQPQHF. V is TRBV10-2 and J is TRBJ1-5; 10 bases agree with TRBD1. Germline trimming cut 6 bases from V and 6 bases from J; bases unmatched to any gene: 11. The CDR3 has 16 amino acids. CDR1 and CDR2 (germline): WSHSY, SAAADI.

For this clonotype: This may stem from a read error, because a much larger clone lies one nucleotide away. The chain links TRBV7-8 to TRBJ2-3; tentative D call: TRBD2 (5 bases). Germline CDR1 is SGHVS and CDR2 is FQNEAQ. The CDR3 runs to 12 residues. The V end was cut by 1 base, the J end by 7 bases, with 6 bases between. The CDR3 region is CASSLDGNTQYF. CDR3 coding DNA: TGTGCCAGCAGCTTAGACGGGAATACGCAGTATTTT. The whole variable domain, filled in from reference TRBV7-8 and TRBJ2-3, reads GAGVSQSPRYKVAKRGQDVALRCDPISGHVSLFWYQQALGQGPEFLTYFQNEAQLDKSGLPSDRFFAERPEGSVSTLKIQRTQQEDSAVYLCASSLDGNTQYFGPGTRLTVL.

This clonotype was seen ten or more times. CDR3 protein: CASRESGANVLTF. The CDR3 DNA reads TGTGCCAGCAGGGAGTCTGGGGCCAACGTCCTGACTTTC. J is TRBJ2-6 and V is TRBV12-3 or TRBV12-4; D not resolved. The CDR3 runs to 13 residues. V was shortened by 6 bases and J by 1 base, with 4 bases between the two germline ends.

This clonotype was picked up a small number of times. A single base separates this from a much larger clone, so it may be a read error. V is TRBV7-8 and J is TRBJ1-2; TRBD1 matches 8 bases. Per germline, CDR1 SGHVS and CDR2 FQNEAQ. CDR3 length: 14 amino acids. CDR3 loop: CTSSSSTGADGYTF. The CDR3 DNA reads TGTACCAGCAGCTCTTCGACAGGGGCGGATGGCTACACCTTC.

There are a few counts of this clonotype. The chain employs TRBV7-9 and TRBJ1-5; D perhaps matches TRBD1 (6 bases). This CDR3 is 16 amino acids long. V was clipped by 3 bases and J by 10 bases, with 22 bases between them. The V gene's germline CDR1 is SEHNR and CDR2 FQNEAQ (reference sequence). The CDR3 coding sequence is TGTGCCAGCAGCTTGGGAGGGGGGCCGGGGAGAGGCCCCCAGCATTTT. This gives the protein CASSLGGGPGRGPQHF. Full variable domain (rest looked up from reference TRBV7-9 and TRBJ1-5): DTGVSQNPRHKITKRGQNVTFRCDPISEHNRLYWYRQTLGQGPEFLTYFQNEAQLEKSRLLSDRFSAERPKGSFSTLEIQRTEQGDSAMYLCASSLGGGPGRGPQHFGDGTRLSIL.

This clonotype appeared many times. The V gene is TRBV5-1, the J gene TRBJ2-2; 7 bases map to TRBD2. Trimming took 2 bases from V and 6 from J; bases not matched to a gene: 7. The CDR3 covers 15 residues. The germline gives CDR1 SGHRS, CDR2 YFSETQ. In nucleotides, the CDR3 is TGCGCCAGCAGCTTTGGGGACCGGGAGGCCGGGGAGCTGTTTTTT. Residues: CASSFGDREAGELFF.

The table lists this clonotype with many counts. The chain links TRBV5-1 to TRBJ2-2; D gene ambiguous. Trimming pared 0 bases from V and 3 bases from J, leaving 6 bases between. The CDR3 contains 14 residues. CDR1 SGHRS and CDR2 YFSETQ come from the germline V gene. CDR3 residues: CASSLVLDTGELFF. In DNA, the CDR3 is TGCGCCAGCAGCTTGGTCCTCGACACCGGGGAGCTGTTTTTT.

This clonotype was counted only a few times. The CDR3 nucleotides are TGTGCCAGCAGCTGGGGGCAGGAAAAACTCTATGGCTACACCTTC. Translated: CASSWGQEKLYGYTF. V usage is TRBV13 and J usage is TRBJ1-2; tentatively, D is TRBD1 (6 bases). CDR3 size: 15 residues. The ends were cut back, 4 bases at V and 4 bases at J, with 16 bases in the middle. CDR1 PRHDT and CDR2 FYEKMQ come from the germline V gene (reference sequence).

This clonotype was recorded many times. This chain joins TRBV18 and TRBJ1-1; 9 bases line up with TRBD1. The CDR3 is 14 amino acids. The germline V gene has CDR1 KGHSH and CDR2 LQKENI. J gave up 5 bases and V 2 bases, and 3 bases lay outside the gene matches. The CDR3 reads CASSPGQGRTEAFF. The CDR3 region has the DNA TGTGCCAGCTCACCAGGACAGGGGAGGACTGAAGCTTTCTTT.

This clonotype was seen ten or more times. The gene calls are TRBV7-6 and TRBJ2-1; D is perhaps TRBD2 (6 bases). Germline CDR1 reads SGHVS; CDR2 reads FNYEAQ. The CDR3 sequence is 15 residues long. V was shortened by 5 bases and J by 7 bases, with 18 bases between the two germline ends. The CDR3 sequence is CASSPLAGRGNEQFF. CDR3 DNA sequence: TGTGCCAGCAGCCCCCTCGCCGGGAGAGGTAATGAGCAGTTCTTC.

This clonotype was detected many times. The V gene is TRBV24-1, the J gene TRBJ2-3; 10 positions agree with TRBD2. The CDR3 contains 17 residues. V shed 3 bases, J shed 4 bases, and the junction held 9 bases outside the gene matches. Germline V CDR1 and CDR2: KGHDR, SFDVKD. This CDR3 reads CATSDQQLAGLADTQYF. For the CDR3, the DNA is TGTGCCACCAGTGATCAACAACTAGCGGGGTTGGCAGATACGCAGTATTTT.

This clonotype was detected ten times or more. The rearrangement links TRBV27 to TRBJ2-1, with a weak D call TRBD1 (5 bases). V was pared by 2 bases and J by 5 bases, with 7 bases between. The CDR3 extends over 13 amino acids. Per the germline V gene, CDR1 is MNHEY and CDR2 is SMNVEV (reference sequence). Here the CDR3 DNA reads TGTGCCAGCAGTTTACGCAGGGACAATGAGCAGTTCTTC. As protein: CASSLRRDNEQFF.

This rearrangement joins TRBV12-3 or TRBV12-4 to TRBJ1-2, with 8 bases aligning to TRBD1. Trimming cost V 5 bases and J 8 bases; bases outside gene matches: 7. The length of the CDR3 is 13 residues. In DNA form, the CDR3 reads TGTGCCAGCAGTGGACAGGGTAGAAGGGGCTACACCTTC. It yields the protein CASSGQGRRGYTF.

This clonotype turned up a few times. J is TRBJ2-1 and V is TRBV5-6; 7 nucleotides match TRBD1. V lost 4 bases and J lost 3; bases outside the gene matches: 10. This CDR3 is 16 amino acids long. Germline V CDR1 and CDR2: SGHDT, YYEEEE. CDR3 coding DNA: TGTGCCAGCAGCCGTACTACCGGGACAGTCTACAATGAGCAGTTCTTC. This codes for CASSRTTGTVYNEQFF.

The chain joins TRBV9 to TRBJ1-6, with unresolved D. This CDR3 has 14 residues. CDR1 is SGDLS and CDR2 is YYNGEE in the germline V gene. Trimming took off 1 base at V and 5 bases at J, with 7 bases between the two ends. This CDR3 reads CASSVKENNSPLHF. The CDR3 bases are TGTGCCAGCAGCGTAAAGGAGAATAATTCACCCCTCCACTTT.

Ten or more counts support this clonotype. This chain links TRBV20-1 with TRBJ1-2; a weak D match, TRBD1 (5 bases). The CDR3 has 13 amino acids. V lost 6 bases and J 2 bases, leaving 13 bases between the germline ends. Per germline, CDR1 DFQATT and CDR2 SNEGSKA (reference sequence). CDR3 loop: CSALVDNNYGYTF. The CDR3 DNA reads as TGCAGTGCCCTCGTGGACAACAACTATGGCTACACCTTC.

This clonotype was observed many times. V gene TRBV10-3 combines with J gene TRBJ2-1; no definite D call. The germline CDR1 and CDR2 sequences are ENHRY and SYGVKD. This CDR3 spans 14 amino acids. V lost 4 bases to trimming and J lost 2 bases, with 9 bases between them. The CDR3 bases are TGTGCCATCAGTGGGAAGGGAACCTACAATGAGCAGTTCTTC. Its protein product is CAISGKGTYNEQFF.

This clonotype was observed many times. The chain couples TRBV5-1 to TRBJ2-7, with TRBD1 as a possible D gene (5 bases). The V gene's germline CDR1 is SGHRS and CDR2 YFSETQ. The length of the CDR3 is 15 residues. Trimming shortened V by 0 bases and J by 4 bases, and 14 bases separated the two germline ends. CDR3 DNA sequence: TGCGCCAGCAGCTTGGCAGCAGGGCCCTCGTACGAGCAGTACTTC. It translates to CASSLAAGPSYEQYF.

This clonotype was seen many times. The CDR3 loop is CASSRDWADQETQYF. The CDR3 DNA reads as TGTGCCAGCAGCAGGGACTGGGCGGACCAAGAGACCCAGTACTTC. The V and J genes are TRBV11-2 and TRBJ2-5; D is perhaps TRBD2 (6 bases). This CDR3 contains 15 residues. V lost 5 bases to trimming and J lost 0 bases, with 13 bases between them. Germline CDR1 and CDR2: SGHAT and FQNNGV.

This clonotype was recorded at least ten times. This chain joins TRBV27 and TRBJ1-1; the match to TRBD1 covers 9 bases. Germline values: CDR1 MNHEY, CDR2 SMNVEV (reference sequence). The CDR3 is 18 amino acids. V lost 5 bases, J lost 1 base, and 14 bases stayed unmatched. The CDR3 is CASSILTGGIRRNTEAFF. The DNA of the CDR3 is TGTGCCAGCAGTATACTGACAGGGGGGATCCGAAGGAACACTGAAGCTTTCTTT.

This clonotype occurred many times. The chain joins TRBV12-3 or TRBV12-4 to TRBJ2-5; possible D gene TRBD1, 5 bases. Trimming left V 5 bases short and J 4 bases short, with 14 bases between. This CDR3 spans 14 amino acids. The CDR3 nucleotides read TGTGCCAGCAGTGTTCCCCTAGGGGCAGAGACCCAGTACTTC. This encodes CASSVPLGAETQYF.

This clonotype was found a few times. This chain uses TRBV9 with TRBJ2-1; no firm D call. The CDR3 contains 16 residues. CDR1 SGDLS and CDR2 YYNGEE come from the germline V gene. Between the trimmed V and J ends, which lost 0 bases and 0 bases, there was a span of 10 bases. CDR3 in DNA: TGTGCCAGCAGCGTAGAACCGATTACCTCCTACAATGAGCAGTTCTTC. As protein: CASSVEPITSYNEQFF. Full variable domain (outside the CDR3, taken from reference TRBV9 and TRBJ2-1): DSGVTQTPKHLITATGQRVTLRCSPRSGDLSVYWYQQSLDQGLQFLIQYYNGEERAKGNILERFSAQQFPDLHSELNLSSLELGDSALYFCASSVEPITSYNEQFFGPGTRLTVL.

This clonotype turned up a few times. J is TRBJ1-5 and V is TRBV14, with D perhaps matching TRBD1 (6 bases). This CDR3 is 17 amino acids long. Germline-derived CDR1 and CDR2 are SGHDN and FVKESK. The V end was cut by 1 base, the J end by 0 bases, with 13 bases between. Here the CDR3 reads CASSQGSRTDSNQPQHF. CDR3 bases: TGTGCCAGCAGCCAAGGTTCCAGGACAGATAGCAATCAGCCCCAGCATTTT.

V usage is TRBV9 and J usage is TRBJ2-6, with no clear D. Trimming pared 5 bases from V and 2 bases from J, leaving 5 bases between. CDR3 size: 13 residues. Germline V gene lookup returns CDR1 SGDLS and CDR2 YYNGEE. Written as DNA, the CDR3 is TGTGCCAGCAGGGCTACTGGGGCCAACGTCCTGACTTTC. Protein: CASRATGANVLTF.